Below, 25 T cell receptor beta chains from the same sample are listed, as sequenced in a study of vaccination effects on CD4 cells after COVID-19. These receptors have no known antigen. Sequencing was performed with immunoSEQ multiplex PCR; in TCRdb, only in-frame clones are kept and a portion is missing. The data contain 73,000 or so clones, 78% of them singletons. Peptide-pool stimulation followed by sequencing identified expanded antigen-specific CD4+ clonotypes in the ViraFEST assay. Once cultured for around 11 days, the cells underwent separation to obtain CD4+ T cells. Testing of the vaccine recipients showed negative nucleocapsid antibodies and no prior SARS-CoV-2 infection. The specimen comprised CD4+ T cells from PBMCs cultured with SARS-CoV-2 spike peptides, sampled before COVID-19 vaccination. These receptors were taken from a human donor who received a COVID-19 vaccine.

The rearrangement uses TRBV30 and TRBJ1-4, with D perhaps TRBD1 (6 bases). The germline V gene encodes CDR1 GTSNPN and CDR2 SVGIG (reference sequence). This CDR3 is 19 amino acids long. V shed 5 bases and J shed 0 bases, with 25 bases lying between them. The CDR3 spells CAWSRVRTVGLATNEKLFF. As DNA, the CDR3 is TGTGCCTGGTCCCGGGTCCGGACAGTGGGGCTTGCAACTAATGAAAAACTGTTTTTT. Filled out from reference TRBV30 and TRBJ1-4, the complete variable domain reads SQTIHQWPATLVQPVGSPLSLECTVEGTSNPNLYWYRQAAGRGLQLLFYSVGIGQISSEVPQNLSASRPQDRQFILSSKKLLLSDSGFYLCAWSRVRTVGLATNEKLFFGSGTQLSVL.

Only a few counts were recorded for this clone. This sequence joins TRBV7-2 and TRBJ1-2; 8 bases line up with TRBD1. Germline V gives CDR1 SGHTA, CDR2 FQGNSA. Trimming removed 5 bases from V and 8 bases from J; junction bases left unmatched: 4. This CDR3 spans 12 amino acids. CDR3: CASSQTGEGYTF. CDR3 nucleotides: TGTGCCAGCAGCCAGACAGGGGAAGGCTACACCTTC.

V and J are TRBV6-5 and TRBJ1-2; D is unclear. Between the trimmed V and J ends, which lost 2 bases and 0 bases, there was a span of 13 bases. Germline V lookup: CDR1 MNHEY, CDR2 SVGAGI. CDR3 length equals 16 residues. The CDR3 nucleotides read TGTGCCAGCAGTTACGGTGGCCCAGCTCCTAACTATGGCTACACCTTC. Translation: CASSYGGPAPNYGYTF.

The rearrangement joins TRBV18 to TRBJ1-6; TRBD1 matches at 7 bases. V gave up 6 bases and J gave up 6 bases; unmatched junction bases: 5. The CDR3 is 14 amino acids. Germline lookup yields CDR1 KGHSH and CDR2 LQKENI. The CDR3 region has the DNA TGTGCCAGCTCCCAAGACAGGGCTAATTCACCCCTCCACTTT. Its protein product is CASSQDRANSPLHF.

The V call is TRBV5-1, the J call TRBJ2-3; TRBD2 matches at 10 bases. The J segment lost 6 bases and the V segment lost 0 bases, leaving 1 base of the junction unmatched. The CDR3 has 14 residues. CDR1 and CDR2 from the germline V gene are SGHRS and YFSETQ. CDR3 DNA: TGCGCCAGCAGCTTGGGACTAGCGGGTGATACGCAGTATTTT. Its translation is CASSLGLAGDTQYF.

The V call is TRBV29-1, the J call TRBJ1-2; a weak D match, TRBD1 (5 bases). The CDR3 consists of 12 residues. Germline V gene data show CDR1 as SQVTM and CDR2 as ANQGSEA. With 4 bases removed from V and 8 bases from J, the gap between germline ends came to 14 bases. CDR3 in DNA: TGCAGCGTTGGGGGGACGGGAAACGGCTACACCTTC. Its translation: CSVGGTGNGYTF.

This chain connects TRBV6-6 to TRBJ1-2; TRBD1 agrees at 8 bases. There are 16 residues in the CDR3. The germline V gene encodes CDR1 MNHNY and CDR2 SVGAGI (reference sequence). V lost 4 bases and J lost 0; bases outside the gene matches: 7. CDR3 nucleotide sequence: TGTGCCAGCAGTTCAGGACAGGGACCTACTAACTATGGCTACACCTTC. This gives the protein CASSSGQGPTNYGYTF.

Only a few counts were recorded for this clone. The chain combines TRBV3-1 (or the pseudogene TRBV3-2) with TRBJ1-5; a weak D match, TRBD1 (5 bases). The ends were cut back, 4 bases at V and 3 bases at J, with 7 bases in the middle. CDR3 length equals 13 residues. Germline CDR1 LGHDT, CDR2 YNNKEL (reference sequence). The CDR3 is CASSRQPNQPQHF. CDR3 sequence (DNA): TGTGCCAGCAGCCGACAGCCCAATCAGCCCCAGCATTTT.

This clone was found a few times. The DNA for the CDR3 is TGTGCCAGCAGCGTTCAGGGCGACACCGGGGAGCTGTTTTTT. Protein product: CASSVQGDTGELFF. The V and J genes are TRBV9 and TRBJ2-2; perhaps TRBD1 as D (5 bases). V was shortened by 2 bases and J by 3 bases, with 8 bases between the two germline ends. This CDR3 is built from 14 residues. CDR1 is SGDLS, CDR2 YYNGEE, per germline.

This clone was observed once. The chain recombines TRBV3-1 (or the pseudogene TRBV3-2) with TRBJ2-2; D possibly corresponds to TRBD2 (5 bases). V lost 1 base to trimming and J lost 0 bases, with 9 bases between them. The CDR3 has 16 residues. Germline values: CDR1 LGHDT, CDR2 YNNKEL (reference sequence). CDR3 in DNA: TGTGCCAGCAGCCAAGCAGGACTGGCGAACACCGGGGAGCTGTTTTTT. Residues: CASSQAGLANTGELFF.

This clone came up once. The chain uses TRBV21-1 and TRBJ2-5; TRBD2 reflects the table's D call only, with no check against the DNA. TRBV21-1 is a pseudogene segment. This CDR3 spans 17 amino acids. CDR3 sequence reads: CASSRRGAPLTEETQYF. The CDR3 DNA follows: TGTGCCAGCAGCAGGAGGGGAGCACCCTTGACAGAAGAGACCCAGTACTTC.

V usage is TRBV10-3 and J usage is TRBJ1-2; D gene unclear. With 10 bases removed from V and 3 bases from J, the gap between germline ends came to 12 bases. Germline V gene lookup returns CDR1 ENHRY and CDR2 SYGVKD. The CDR3 loop spans 12 amino acids. The CDR3 protein is CATRAVDYGYTF. In nucleotides, the CDR3 is TGTGCCACCCGAGCGGTCGACTATGGCTACACCTTC.

The V call is TRBV18, the J call TRBJ1-1, with D possibly matching TRBD1 (6 bases). This CDR3 contains 15 residues. Germline assignment: CDR1 KGHSH and CDR2 LQKENI. The V end lost 0 bases, the J end lost 6 bases, and 14 bases lay between the germline ends. The CDR3 nucleotides are TGTGCCAGCTCACCACCGGGCAGGGGATTGTCTGAAGCTTTCTTT. It translates to CASSPPGRGLSEAFF.

This clone occurred a few times. The V call is TRBV5-6, the J call TRBJ2-2, with D possibly being TRBD1 (6 bases). Trimming pared 0 bases from V and 7 bases from J, leaving 7 bases between. From germline, CDR1 is SGHDT and CDR2 YYEEEE. CDR3 length: 13 amino acids. This CDR3 reads CASSLEGVGELFF. DNA of the CDR3: TGTGCCAGCAGCTTGGAGGGGGTCGGGGAGCTGTTTTTT.

The chain uses TRBV18 and TRBJ2-3, with 11 bases lining up with TRBD2. This CDR3 has 15 amino acids. Per germline, CDR1 KGHSH and CDR2 LQKENI. V shed 3 bases and J 1 base; nucleotides not matched to a gene: 0. The CDR3: CASSPGLAGTDTQYF. In DNA form, the CDR3 reads TGTGCCAGCTCACCGGGACTAGCGGGCACAGATACGCAGTATTTT.

A single count supports this clone. The chain has TRBV11-2 and TRBJ2-5, with 9 bases matching TRBD2. Trimming removed 5 bases from V and 5 bases from J; junction bases left unmatched: 3. Germline V gene lookup returns CDR1 SGHAT and CDR2 FQNNGV. The CDR3 runs to 13 residues. The CDR3 DNA reads as TGTGCCAGCAGCCCCCTAGCGGGGGAGACCCAGTACTTC. This gives the protein CASSPLAGETQYF.

The J gene is TRBJ2-3, the V gene TRBV18; D is perhaps TRBD1 or TRBD2 (5 bases each). V lost 5 bases to trimming and J lost 6 bases, with 12 bases between them. The CDR3 extends over 13 amino acids. The germline gives CDR1 KGHSH, CDR2 LQKENI. CDR3 residues: CASSSQWGDTQYF. Here the CDR3 DNA reads TGTGCCAGCTCAAGTCAATGGGGGGATACGCAGTATTTT.

This clone was seen more than once but under ten times. The chain carries TRBV4-1 and TRBJ2-7, with TRBD2 as a possible D gene (6 bases). Germline V CDR1 and CDR2: MGHRA, YSYEKL. With 0 bases removed from V and 7 bases from J, the gap between germline ends came to 13 bases. The CDR3 has 14 residues. The CDR3 nucleotides read TGCGCCAGCAGCCAAGACAGGATTGGAGGGGAGCAGTACGTC. As protein: CASSQDRIGGEQYV.

The chain carries TRBV7-2 and TRBJ2-3, with TRBD1 matching 7 bases. The length of the CDR3 is 15 residues. V lost 3 bases, J lost 2 bases, and 5 bases stayed unmatched. CDR1 and CDR2 from the germline V gene are SGHTA and FQGNSA. In nucleotides, the CDR3 is TGTGCCAGCAGCTTCCTGACAGGGAACACAGATACGCAGTATTTT. Its protein is CASSFLTGNTDTQYF.

CDR3 protein: CASSYSGGNTGELFF. Written as DNA, the CDR3 is TGTGCCAGCAGCTATTCAGGGGGCAACACCGGGGAGCTGTTTTTT. The chain links TRBV6-5 to TRBJ2-2; 8 bases are shared with TRBD1. Germline lookup yields CDR1 MNHEY and CDR2 SVGAGI. V shed 6 bases and J 2 bases; nucleotides not matched to a gene: 5. The CDR3 has 15 amino acids.

The sample holds one count of this clone. The J gene is TRBJ1-6, the V gene TRBV2; the match to TRBD1 covers 7 bases. V lost 6 bases and J lost 7; bases outside the gene matches: 6. The CDR3 extends over 14 amino acids. Germline values: CDR1 SNHLY, CDR2 FYNNEI. The CDR3 spells CASRSDRVNSPLHF. As DNA, the CDR3 is TGTGCCAGCAGATCCGACAGGGTCAATTCACCCCTCCACTTT.

The V call is TRBV6-5, the J call TRBJ1-1, with D possibly matching TRBD1 (6 bases). CDR1 is MNHEY, CDR2 SVGAGI, per germline. This CDR3 region has 13 residues. V was clipped by 4 bases and J by 5 bases, with 11 bases between them. DNA of the CDR3: TGTGCCAGCAGTTCGGACAGATGGACTGAAGCTTTCTTT. It yields the protein CASSSDRWTEAFF.

The gene calls are TRBV10-2 and TRBJ2-1, with D possibly TRBD1 on 5 matching bases. Trimming pared 7 bases from V and 9 bases from J, leaving 19 bases between. Germline CDR1 and CDR2: WSHSY and SAAADI. This CDR3 spans 14 amino acids. The DNA for the CDR3 is TGCGCCAGCATGAAGGACATGGGTTATTCTGAGCAGTTCTTC. As protein: CASMKDMGYSEQFF.

This sequence joins TRBV6-6 and TRBJ1-6; D is uncertain. Germline CDR1 MNHNY, CDR2 SVGAGI (reference sequence). There are 15 residues in the CDR3. Trimming removed 5 bases at V and 0 bases at J, with 8 bases between. The CDR3 loop is CASSQPSSYNSPLHF. In DNA form, the CDR3 reads TGTGCCAGCAGTCAGCCGAGCTCCTATAATTCACCCCTCCACTTT.

The chain recombines TRBV14 with TRBJ2-3, with a possible D match to TRBD1 (6 bases). Looked up from germline, CDR1 is SGHDN and CDR2 is FVKESK. This CDR3 has 13 amino acids. The V gene lost 5 bases and the J gene lost 6 bases, with 12 bases spanning the gap. CDR3 nucleotide sequence: TGTGCCAGCAGCTTCCCAGGGGCTGATACGCAGTATTTT. It translates to CASSFPGADTQYF.